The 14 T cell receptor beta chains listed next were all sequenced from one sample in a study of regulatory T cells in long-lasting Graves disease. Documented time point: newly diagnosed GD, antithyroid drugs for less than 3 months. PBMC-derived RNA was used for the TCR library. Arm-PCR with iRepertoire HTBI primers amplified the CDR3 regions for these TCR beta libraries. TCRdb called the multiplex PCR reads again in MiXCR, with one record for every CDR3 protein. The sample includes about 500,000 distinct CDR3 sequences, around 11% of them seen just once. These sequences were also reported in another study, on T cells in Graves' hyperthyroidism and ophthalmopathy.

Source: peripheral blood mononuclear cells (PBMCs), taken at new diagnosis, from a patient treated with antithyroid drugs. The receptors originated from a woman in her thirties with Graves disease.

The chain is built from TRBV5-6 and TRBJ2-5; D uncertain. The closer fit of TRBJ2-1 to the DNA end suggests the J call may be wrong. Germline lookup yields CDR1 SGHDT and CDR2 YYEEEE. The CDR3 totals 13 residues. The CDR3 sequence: CASSFWPTHEQFF. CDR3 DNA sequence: TGTGCCAGCAGCTTCTGGCCTACCCATGAGCAGTTCTTC.

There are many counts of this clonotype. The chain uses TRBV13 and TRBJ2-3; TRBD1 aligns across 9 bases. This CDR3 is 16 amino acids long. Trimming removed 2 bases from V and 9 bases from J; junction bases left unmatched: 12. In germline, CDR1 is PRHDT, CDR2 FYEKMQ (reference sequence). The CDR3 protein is CASSLFGGQGRRTQYF. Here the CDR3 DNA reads TGTGCCAGCAGCTTATTCGGGGGACAGGGCCGAAGGACGCAGTATTTT.

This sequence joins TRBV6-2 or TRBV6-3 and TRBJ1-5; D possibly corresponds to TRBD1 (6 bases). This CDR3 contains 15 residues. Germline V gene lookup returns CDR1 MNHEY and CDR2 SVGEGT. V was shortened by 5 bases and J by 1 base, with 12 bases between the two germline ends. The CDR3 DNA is TGTGCCAGCAGTCTACAGGGAAAAAGCAATCAGCCCCAGCATTTT. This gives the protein CASSLQGKSNQPQHF.

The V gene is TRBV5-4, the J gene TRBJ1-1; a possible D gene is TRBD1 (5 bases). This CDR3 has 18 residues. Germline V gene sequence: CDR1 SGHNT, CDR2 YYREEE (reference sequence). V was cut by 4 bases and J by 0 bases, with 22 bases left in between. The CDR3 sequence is CASSPLRGRGGMNTEAFF. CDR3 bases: TGTGCCAGCAGCCCGTTAAGGGGACGGGGGGGAATGAACACTGAAGCTTTCTTT.

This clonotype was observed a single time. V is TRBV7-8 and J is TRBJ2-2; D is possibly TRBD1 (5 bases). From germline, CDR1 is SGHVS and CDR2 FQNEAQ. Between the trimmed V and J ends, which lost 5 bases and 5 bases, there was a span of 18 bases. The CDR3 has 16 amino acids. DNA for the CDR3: TGTGCCAGCAGCCCCCAGGGCGCAGAAAAGACCGGGGAGCTGTTTTTT. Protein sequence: CASSPQGAEKTGELFF.

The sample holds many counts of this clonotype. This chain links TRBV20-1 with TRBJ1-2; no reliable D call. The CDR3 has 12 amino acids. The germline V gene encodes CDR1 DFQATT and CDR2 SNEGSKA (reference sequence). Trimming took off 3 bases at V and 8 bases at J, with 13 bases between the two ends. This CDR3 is CSASKRVGGYTF. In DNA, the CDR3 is TGCAGTGCTAGTAAGAGGGTTGGCGGCTACACCTTC.

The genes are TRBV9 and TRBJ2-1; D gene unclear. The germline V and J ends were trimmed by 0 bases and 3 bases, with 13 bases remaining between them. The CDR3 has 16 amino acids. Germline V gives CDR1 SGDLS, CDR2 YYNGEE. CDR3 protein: CASSVGSSTVYNEQFF. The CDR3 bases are TGTGCCAGCAGCGTAGGTTCGAGTACGGTCTACAATGAGCAGTTCTTC. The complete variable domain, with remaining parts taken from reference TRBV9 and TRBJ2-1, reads DSGVTQTPKHLITATGQRVTLRCSPRSGDLSVYWYQQSLDQGLQFLIQYYNGEERAKGNILERFSAQQFPDLHSELNLSSLELGDSALYFCASSVGSSTVYNEQFFGPGTRLTVL.

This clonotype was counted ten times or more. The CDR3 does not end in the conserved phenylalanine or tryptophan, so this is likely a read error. This CDR3 is CASSKPRTVKAEAFL. CDR3 bases: TGTGCCAGCAGTAAGCCCCGGACAGTAAAGGCTGAAGCTTTCCTT. This chain joins TRBV12-3 or TRBV12-4 and TRBJ1-1; tentatively, D is TRBD1 (6 bases). Trimming pared 5 bases from V and 6 bases from J, leaving 19 bases between. This CDR3 is built from 15 residues.

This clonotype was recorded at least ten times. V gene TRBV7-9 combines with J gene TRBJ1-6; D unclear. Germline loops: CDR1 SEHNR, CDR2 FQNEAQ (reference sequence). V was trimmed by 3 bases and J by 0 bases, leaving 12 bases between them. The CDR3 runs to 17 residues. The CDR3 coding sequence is TGTGCCAGCAGCTTGGCGCAGATCAGCTCCTATAATTCACCCCTCCACTTT. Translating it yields CASSLAQISSYNSPLHF.

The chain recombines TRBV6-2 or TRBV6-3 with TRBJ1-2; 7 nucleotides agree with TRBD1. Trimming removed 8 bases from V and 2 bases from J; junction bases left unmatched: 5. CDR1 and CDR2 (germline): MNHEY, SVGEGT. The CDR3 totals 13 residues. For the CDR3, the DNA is TGTGCCAGCCGCACAGGGGTGAACTATGGCTACACCTTC. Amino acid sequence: CASRTGVNYGYTF.

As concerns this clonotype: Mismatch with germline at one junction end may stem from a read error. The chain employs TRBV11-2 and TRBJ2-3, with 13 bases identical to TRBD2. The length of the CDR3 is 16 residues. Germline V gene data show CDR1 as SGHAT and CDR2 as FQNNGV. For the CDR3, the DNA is TGTGCCAGCAGCTCCGGCCAGCCCGGGACTAGCGGGATTGGGGTGTTT. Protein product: CASSSGQPGTSGIGVF.

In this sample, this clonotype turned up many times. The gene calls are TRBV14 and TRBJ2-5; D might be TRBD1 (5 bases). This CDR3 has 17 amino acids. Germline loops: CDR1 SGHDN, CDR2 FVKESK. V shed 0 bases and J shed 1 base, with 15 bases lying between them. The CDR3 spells CASSQEFLVTGQETQYF. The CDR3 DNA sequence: TGTGCCAGCAGCCAAGAGTTTTTAGTAACAGGCCAAGAGACCCAGTACTTC.

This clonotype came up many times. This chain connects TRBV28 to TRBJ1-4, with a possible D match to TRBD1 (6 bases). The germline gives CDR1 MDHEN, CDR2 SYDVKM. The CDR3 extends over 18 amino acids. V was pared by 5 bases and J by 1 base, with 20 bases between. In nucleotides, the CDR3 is TGTGCCAGCAGTGCTCGTTACGGGGACAACGAAACTAATGAAAAACTGTTTTTT. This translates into CASSARYGDNETNEKLFF.

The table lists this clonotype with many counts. The CDR3 sequence is CASSPDSVQETQYF. CDR3 DNA: TGTGCCAGCAGCCCGGACAGTGTACAAGAGACCCAGTACTTC. The chain employs TRBV7-9 and TRBJ2-5; tentative D call: TRBD1 (6 bases). Trimming stripped 5 bases from V and 2 bases from J, with 12 bases between. The CDR3 runs to 14 residues. CDR1 is SEHNR, CDR2 FQNEAQ, per germline (reference sequence).